This T cell receptor (beta chain) was captured in a study of OX40 agonist ivuxolimab in advanced cancers. Across the whole study: Cohort: roughly 79% men, mean age about 62, aged about 23 to 79.

TCRdb keeps only in-frame clones here, not all; method: immunoSEQ multiplex PCR. The data contain over 45,000 clones, 80% to 90% of them singletons. Sequencing was performed on CD4+ or CD8+ T cells sorted from blood, taken in a trial of the OX40 agonist ivuxolimab. This TCR came from an adult with an advanced solid tumor such as melanoma, head and neck, liver or kidney cancer.

CDR3 in amino acids: CASSRGLARDTGELFF. Here the CDR3 DNA reads TGTGCCAGCAGCCGGGGACTAGCTCGGGACACCGGGGAGCTGTTTTTT. The rearrangement links TRBV11-3 to TRBJ2-2; 9 bases match TRBD2. V lost 5 bases to trimming and J lost 3 bases; unmatched junction nucleotides: 7. CDR1 and CDR2 from the germline V gene are SGHNT and YENEEA. This CDR3 is built from 16 residues.